This passage covers 9 T cell receptor beta chains from one sample sequenced in a study of tumor and adjacent non-tumor tissue in lung cancer. No cell sorting was done before RNA was extracted from the tissue. TCRbeta libraries were built with three rounds of nested PCR, modified from ARM-PCR. From the multiplex PCR reads, TCRdb called clonotypes with MiXCR, one entry per CDR3 protein. Of fewer than 85,000 distinct CDR3 sequences in the sample, around 73% were seen once. Sequenced material: lung tumor tissue. These receptor sequences come from a man aged 60 to 75 with non-small cell lung cancer.

Concerning this clonotype: At one end the junction does not follow the germline gene, possibly because of a read error. The chain recombines TRBV5-4 with TRBJ1-2, with D hard to call. This CDR3 contains 12 residues. The germline CDR1 and CDR2 sequences are SGHNT and YYREEE (reference sequence). This CDR3 is CASILDNYGYAF. The CDR3, as DNA: TGTGCCAGCATCTTGGATAACTATGGCTACGCCTTC.

The V call is TRBV10-2, the J call TRBJ2-1; 7 nucleotides line up with TRBD2. The CDR3 is 15 amino acids. Germline V gene sequence: CDR1 WSHSY, CDR2 SAAADI. Trimming removed 0 bases from V and 10 bases from J; junction bases left unmatched: 9. The CDR3 spells CASSESEREGKEQFF. In nucleotides, the CDR3 is TGCGCCAGCAGTGAGTCGGAGAGGGAGGGTAAAGAGCAGTTCTTC.

This clonotype was detected only a few times. J is TRBJ2-2 and V is TRBV20-1, with 7 positions matching TRBD2. The CDR3 contains 13 residues. Germline CDR1 is DFQATT and CDR2 is SNEGSKA (reference sequence). Losses at the gene ends were 7 bases for V and 7 bases for J; bases not matched to a gene: 9. The CDR3 region has the DNA TGCAGTGATATGGTAGCGGGCGGCGGGGAGCTGTTTTTT. Protein: CSDMVAGGGELFF.

This clonotype was recorded once. The chain joins TRBV10-3 to TRBJ2-1; the D is unclear. The CDR3 spans 13 residues. The germline V and J ends were trimmed by 5 bases and 8 bases, with 13 bases remaining between them. The germline V gene has CDR1 ENHRY and CDR2 SYGVKD. The CDR3 DNA reads TGTGCCATCAGTTTCGTAGGGAACCATGAGCAGTTCTTC. It is translated as CAISFVGNHEQFF.

The chain joins TRBV11-1 to TRBJ2-3, with 12 bases lining up with TRBD1. The CDR3 spans 16 residues. V lost 5 bases and J lost 5; bases outside the gene matches: 8. Germline values: CDR1 SGHAT, CDR2 FQDESV (reference sequence). The CDR3 DNA sequence: TGTGCCAGCAGCCGGGACAGGGGGCGTACCGGAGATACGCAGTATTTT. Encoded protein: CASSRDRGRTGDTQYF.

The chain recombines TRBV20-1 with TRBJ2-5; 7 positions agree with TRBD2. The junction had 9 bases not matched to a gene; V was cut back by 3 bases and J by 5 bases. The germline V gene has CDR1 DFQATT and CDR2 SNEGSKA (reference sequence). The CDR3 runs 14 residues. The CDR3 loop reads CSARASGNHETQYF. CDR3 nucleotides: TGCAGTGCTAGGGCCAGCGGGAATCATGAGACCCAGTACTTC.

Concerning this clonotype: One end of the junction fails to match germline, which may point to a read error. The chain employs TRBV6-2 or TRBV6-3 and TRBJ2-2; no definite D call. The CDR3 totals 14 residues. Per the germline V gene, CDR1 is MNHEY and CDR2 is SVGEGT. CDR3 bases: TGTACCAGCAGTAGCTGGTTGATCACCGGGGAGCTGTTTTTT. It translates to CTSSSWLITGELFF.

The V call is TRBV27, the J call TRBJ2-5, with 8 positions matching TRBD2. The junction had 10 bases not matched to a gene; V was cut back by 2 bases and J by 8 bases. CDR3 length: 15 amino acids. CDR1 is MNHEY and CDR2 is SMNVEV in the germline V gene (reference sequence). CDR3 loop: CASSLNGGAPFTQYF. The CDR3 DNA reads TGTGCCAGCAGTTTAAACGGGGGGGCTCCCTTCACCCAGTACTTC.

This rearrangement joins TRBV20-1 to TRBJ2-2; 9 nucleotides line up with TRBD1. The germline V gene encodes CDR1 DFQATT and CDR2 SNEGSKA (reference sequence). Trimming took 6 bases from V and 8 from J; bases not matched to a gene: 13. The CDR3 length is 15 residues. The CDR3 is CSATRDRVGVGELFF. In DNA form, the CDR3 reads TGCAGTGCGACCCGGGACAGGGTTGGGGTGGGGGAGCTGTTTTTT.